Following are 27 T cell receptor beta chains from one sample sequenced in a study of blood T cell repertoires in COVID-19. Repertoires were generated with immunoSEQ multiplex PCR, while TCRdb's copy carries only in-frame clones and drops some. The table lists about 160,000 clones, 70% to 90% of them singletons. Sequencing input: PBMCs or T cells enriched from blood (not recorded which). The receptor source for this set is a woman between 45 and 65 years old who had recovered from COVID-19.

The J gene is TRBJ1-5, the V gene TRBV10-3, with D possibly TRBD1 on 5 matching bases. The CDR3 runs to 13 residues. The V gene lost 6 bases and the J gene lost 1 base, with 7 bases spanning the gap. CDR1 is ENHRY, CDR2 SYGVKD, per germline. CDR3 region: CAISQGSNQPQHF. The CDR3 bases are TGTGCCATCAGCCAGGGAAGCAATCAGCCCCAGCATTTT.

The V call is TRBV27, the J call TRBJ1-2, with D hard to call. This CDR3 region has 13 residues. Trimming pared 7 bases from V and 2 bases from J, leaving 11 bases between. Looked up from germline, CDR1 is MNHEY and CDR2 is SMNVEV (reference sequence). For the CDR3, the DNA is TGTGCCAGCACCCGAGGGCGCAACTATGGCTACACCTTC. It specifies CASTRGRNYGYTF.

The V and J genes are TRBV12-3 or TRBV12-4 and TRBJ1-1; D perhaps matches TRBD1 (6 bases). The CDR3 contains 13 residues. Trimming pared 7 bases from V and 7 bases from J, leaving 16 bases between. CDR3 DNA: TGTGCCAGCACCGACAGGACAACCTTTGAAGCTTTCTTT. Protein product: CASTDRTTFEAFF.

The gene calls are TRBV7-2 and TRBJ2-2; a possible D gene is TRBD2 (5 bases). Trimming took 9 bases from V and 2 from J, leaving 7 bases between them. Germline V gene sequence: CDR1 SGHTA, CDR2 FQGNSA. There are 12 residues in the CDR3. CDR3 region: CASGLNTGELFF. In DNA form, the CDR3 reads TGTGCCAGTGGACTTAACACCGGGGAGCTGTTTTTT.

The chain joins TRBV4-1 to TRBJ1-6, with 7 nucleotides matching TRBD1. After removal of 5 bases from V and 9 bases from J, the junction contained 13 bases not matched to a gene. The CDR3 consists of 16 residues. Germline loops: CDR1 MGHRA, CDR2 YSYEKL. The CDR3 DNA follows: TGCGCCAGCAGCTCTCCTCTCCGGGACAGATCTTCACCCCTCCACTTT. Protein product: CASSSPLRDRSSPLHF.

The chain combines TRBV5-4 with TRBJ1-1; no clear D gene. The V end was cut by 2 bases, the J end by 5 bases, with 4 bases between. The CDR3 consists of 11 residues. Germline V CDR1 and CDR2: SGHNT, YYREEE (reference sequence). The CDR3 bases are TGTGCCAGCAGCTTCGGGACTGAAGCTTTCTTT. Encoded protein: CASSFGTEAFF.

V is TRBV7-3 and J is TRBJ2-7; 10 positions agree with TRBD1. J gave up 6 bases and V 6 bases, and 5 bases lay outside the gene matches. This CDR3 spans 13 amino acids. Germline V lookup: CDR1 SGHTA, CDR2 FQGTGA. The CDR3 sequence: CASSWGQGTEQYF. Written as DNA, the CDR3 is TGTGCCAGCAGTTGGGGACAGGGGACCGAGCAGTACTTC.

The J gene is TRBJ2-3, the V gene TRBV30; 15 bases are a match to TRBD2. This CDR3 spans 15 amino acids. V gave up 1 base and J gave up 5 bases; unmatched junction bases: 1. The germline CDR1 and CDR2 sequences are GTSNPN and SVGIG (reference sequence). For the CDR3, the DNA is TGTGCCTGGAGTGGGACTAGCGGGGGGGTAGATACGCAGTATTTT. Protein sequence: CAWSGTSGGVDTQYF. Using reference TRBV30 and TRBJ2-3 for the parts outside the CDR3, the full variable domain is SQTIHQWPATLVQPVGSPLSLECTVEGTSNPNLYWYRQAAGRGLQLLFYSVGIGQISSEVPQNLSASRPQDRQFILSSKKLLLSDSGFYLCAWSGTSGGVDTQYFGPGTRLTVL.

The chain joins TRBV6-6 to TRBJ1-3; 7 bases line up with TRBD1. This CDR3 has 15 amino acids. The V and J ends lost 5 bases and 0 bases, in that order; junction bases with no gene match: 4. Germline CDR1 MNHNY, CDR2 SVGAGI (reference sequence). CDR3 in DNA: TGTGCCAGCAGTACCAGGGACAGCTCTGGAAACACCATATATTTT. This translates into CASSTRDSSGNTIYF.

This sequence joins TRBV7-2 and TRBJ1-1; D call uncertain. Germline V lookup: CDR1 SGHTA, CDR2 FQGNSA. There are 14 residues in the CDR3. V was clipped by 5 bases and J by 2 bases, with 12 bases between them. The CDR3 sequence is CASSNGGFNTEAFF. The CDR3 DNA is TGTGCCAGCAGCAACGGAGGGTTCAACACTGAAGCTTTCTTT.

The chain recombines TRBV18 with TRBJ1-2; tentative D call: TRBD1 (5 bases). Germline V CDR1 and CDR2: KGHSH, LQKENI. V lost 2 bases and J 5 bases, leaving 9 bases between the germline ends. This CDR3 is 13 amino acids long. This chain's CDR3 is CASSPGAGYGYTF. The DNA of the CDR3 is TGTGCCAGCTCACCAGGGGCGGGGTATGGCTACACCTTC.

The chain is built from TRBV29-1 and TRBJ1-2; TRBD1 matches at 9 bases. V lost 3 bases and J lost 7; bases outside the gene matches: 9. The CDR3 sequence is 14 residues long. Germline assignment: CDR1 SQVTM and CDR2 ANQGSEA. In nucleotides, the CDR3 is TGCAGCGTTGAGGCCGGGACAGGGATTTCTGGCTACACCTTC. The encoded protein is CSVEAGTGISGYTF.

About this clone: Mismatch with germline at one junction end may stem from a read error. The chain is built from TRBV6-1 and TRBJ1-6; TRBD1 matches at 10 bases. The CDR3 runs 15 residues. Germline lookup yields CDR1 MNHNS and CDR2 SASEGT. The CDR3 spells CASRDLTGGGSPLHF. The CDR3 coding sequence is TGTGCCAGCCGTGACCTGACAGGGGGCGGTTCACCCCTCCACTTT.

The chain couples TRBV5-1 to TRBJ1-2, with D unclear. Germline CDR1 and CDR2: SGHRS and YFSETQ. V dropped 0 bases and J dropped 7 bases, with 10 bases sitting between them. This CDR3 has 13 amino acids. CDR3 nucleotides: TGCGCCAGCAGCTTGGCCCCGTGGAGTGGCTACACCTTC. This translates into CASSLAPWSGYTF.

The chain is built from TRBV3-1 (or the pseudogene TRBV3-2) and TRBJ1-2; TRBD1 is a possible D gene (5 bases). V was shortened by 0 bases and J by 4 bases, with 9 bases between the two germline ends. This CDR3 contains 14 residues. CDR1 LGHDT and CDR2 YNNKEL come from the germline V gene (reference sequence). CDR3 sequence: CASSQESGIYGYTF. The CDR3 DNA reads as TGTGCCAGCAGCCAAGAATCAGGGATCTATGGCTACACCTTC.

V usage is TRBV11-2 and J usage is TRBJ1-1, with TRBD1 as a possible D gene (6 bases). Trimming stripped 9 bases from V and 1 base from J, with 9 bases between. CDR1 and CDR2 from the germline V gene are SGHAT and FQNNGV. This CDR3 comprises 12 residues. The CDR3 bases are TGTGCCAGTTCAGGGGCGAACACTGAAGCTTTCTTT. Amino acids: CASSGANTEAFF.

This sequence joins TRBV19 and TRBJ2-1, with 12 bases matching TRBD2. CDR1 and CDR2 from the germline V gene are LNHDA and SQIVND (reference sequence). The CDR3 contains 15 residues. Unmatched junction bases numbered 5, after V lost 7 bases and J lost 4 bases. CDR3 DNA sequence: TGTGCCAGTACCGCAGGACTAGCGGGGTACAATGAGCAGTTCTTC. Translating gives CASTAGLAGYNEQFF.

CDR3 protein: CASSLRTGAEQYF. For the CDR3, the DNA is TGTGCCAGCAGCCTTCGGACAGGGGCCGAGCAGTACTTC. The V call is TRBV6-5, the J call TRBJ2-7; TRBD1 matches at 9 bases. This CDR3 has 13 residues. V trimming: 6 bases; J trimming: 6 bases; junction bases outside the gene matches: 6. Looked up from germline, CDR1 is MNHEY and CDR2 is SVGAGI.

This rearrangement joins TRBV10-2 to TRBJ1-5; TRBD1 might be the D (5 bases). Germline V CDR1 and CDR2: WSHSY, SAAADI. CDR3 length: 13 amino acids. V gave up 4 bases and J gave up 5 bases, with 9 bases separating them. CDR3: CASSGSGDQPQHF. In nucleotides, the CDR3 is TGCGCCAGCAGTGGCTCGGGGGATCAGCCCCAGCATTTT.

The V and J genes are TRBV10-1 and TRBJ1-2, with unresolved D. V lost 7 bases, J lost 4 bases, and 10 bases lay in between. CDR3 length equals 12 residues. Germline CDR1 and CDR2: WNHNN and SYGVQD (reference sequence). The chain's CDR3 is CASTEAIYGYTF. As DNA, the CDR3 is TGCGCCAGCACCGAAGCTATCTATGGCTACACCTTC.

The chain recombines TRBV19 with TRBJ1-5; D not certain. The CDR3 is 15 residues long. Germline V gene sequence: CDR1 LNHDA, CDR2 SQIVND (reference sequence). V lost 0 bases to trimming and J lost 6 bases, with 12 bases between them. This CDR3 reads CASSIDSGWGQPQHF. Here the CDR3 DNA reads TGTGCCAGTAGTATAGACTCGGGGTGGGGTCAGCCCCAGCATTTT. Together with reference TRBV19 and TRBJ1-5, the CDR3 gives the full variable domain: DGGITQSPKYLFRKEGQNVTLSCEQNLNHDAMYWYRQDPGQGLRLIYYSQIVNDFQKGDIAEGYSVSREKKESFPLTVTSAQKNPTAFYLCASSIDSGWGQPQHFGDGTRLSIL.

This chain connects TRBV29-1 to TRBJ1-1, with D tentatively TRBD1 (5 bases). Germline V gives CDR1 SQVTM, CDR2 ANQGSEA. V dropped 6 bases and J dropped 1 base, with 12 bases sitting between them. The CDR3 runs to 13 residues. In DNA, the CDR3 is TGCAGCGTCCGGAGGGGAGCGAACACTGAAGCTTTCTTT. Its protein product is CSVRRGANTEAFF.

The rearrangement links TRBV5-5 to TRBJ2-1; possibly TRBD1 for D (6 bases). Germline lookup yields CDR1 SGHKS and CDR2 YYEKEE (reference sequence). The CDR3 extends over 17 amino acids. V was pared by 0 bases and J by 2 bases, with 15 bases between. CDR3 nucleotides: TGTGCCAGCAGCTTGGCCATGCGACAGGACCCCTACAATGAGCAGTTCTTC. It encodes CASSLAMRQDPYNEQFF.

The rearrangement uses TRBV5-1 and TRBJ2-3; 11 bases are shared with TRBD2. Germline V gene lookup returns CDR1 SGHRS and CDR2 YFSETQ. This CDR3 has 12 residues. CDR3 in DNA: TGCGTTAGCGGGGGGGCCACAGATACGCAGTATTTT. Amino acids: CVSGGATDTQYF.

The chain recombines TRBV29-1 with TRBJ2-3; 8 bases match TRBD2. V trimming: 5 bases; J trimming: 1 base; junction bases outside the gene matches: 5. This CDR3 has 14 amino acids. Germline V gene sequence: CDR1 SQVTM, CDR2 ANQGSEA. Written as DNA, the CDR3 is TGCAGCGTTTCCGGGACTAGGGGCACAGATACGCAGTATTTT. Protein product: CSVSGTRGTDTQYF.

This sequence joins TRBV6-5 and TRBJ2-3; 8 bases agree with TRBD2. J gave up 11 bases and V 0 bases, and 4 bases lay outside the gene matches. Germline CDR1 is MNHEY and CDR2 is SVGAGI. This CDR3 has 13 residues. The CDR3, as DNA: TGTGCCAGCAGTTACTCAGCGGCGGGGGGGCAGTATTTT. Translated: CASSYSAAGGQYF.

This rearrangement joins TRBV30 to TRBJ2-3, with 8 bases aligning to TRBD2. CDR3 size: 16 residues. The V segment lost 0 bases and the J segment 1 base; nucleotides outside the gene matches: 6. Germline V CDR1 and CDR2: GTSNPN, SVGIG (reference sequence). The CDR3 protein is CAWSVRAGGRTDTQYF. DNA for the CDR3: TGTGCCTGGAGTGTAAGGGCGGGGGGCCGCACAGATACGCAGTATTTT.